Listed here are 14 T cell receptor beta chains from one sample, sequenced in a study of control samples from healthy donors and cancer patients. Only in-frame clones appear in the TCRdb table, and some are missing; sequencing was by immunoSEQ multiplex PCR. The table has 90,000 or so clones, around four fifths seen once; the top ten hold roughly 19%. What was sequenced was blood. The source of these receptors is a man aged 30-40 years in good health.

The V and J genes are TRBV18 and TRBJ2-3, with D possibly being TRBD1 (5 bases). Germline values: CDR1 KGHSH, CDR2 LQKENI. The CDR3 runs to 16 residues. Trimming removed 0 bases from V and 2 bases from J, with 12 bases in between. CDR3 nucleotide sequence: TGTGCCAGCTCACCACCAGGGGTTAGGGCCACAGATACGCAGTATTTT. It encodes CASSPPGVRATDTQYF.

V usage is TRBV12-3 or TRBV12-4 and J usage is TRBJ1-1; TRBD1 might be the D (5 bases). CDR3 length equals 11 residues. V gave up 8 bases and J gave up 5 bases, with 9 bases separating them. The CDR3 spells CASRGRTEAFF. For the CDR3, the DNA is TGTGCCAGCCGGGGCAGGACTGAAGCTTTCTTT.

This clone is a singleton in its sample. The chain uses TRBV30 and TRBJ2-2; the D gene is possibly TRBD1 (5 bases). The CDR3 totals 14 residues. V shed 5 bases and J shed 5 bases, with 15 bases lying between them. Germline V lookup: CDR1 GTSNPN, CDR2 SVGIG (reference sequence). CDR3: CAWSSYRRTGELFF. For the CDR3, the DNA is TGTGCCTGGTCTTCCTACAGGAGAACCGGGGAGCTGTTTTTT.

This clone was observed a handful of times. The chain employs TRBV28 and TRBJ2-2, with D maybe TRBD1 (6 bases). V lost 3 bases, J lost 1 base, and 12 bases lay in between. The CDR3 covers 16 residues. Germline V gene lookup returns CDR1 MDHEN and CDR2 SYDVKM. CDR3 amino acids: CASSFRTVLNTGELFF. The DNA for the CDR3 is TGTGCCAGCAGTTTTAGGACAGTGCTGAACACCGGGGAGCTGTTTTTT.

This clone turned up a few times. The V and J genes are TRBV19 and TRBJ1-2; the D is unclear. This CDR3 spans 13 amino acids. Germline V lookup: CDR1 LNHDA, CDR2 SQIVND (reference sequence). V was cut by 6 bases and J by 5 bases, with 13 bases left in between. The CDR3 coding sequence is TGTGCCAGTAGCTATCGATCGGGATATGGCTACACCTTC. Translated: CASSYRSGYGYTF.

The CDR3 is CSGTGRPNEKLFF. For the CDR3, the DNA is TGCAGCGGGACAGGGAGACCTAATGAAAAACTGTTTTTT. This chain joins TRBV29-1 and TRBJ1-4; 8 bases are shared with TRBD1. The CDR3 extends over 13 amino acids. Germline loops: CDR1 SQVTM, CDR2 ANQGSEA. Losses at the gene ends were 7 bases for V and 3 bases for J; bases not matched to a gene: 4.

Of note for this clone: The sample contains more than one DNA sequence encoding this CDR3. The chain is built from TRBV15 and TRBJ2-7; D could derive from TRBD1 or TRBD2 (5 bases each). Trimming removed 3 bases from V and 1 base from J, with 10 bases in between. CDR3 length: 14 residues. Germline CDR1 LNHNV, CDR2 YYDKDF (reference sequence). The chain's CDR3 is CATSRGTASYEQYF. CDR3 coding DNA: TGTGCCACCAGCAGGGGGACGGCTTCCTACGAGCAGTACTTC.

The CDR3: CASSPSGQGGLDNEQFF. Written as DNA, the CDR3 is TGTGCCAGCAGCCCCTCGGGACAGGGTGGACTAGACAATGAGCAGTTCTTC. The chain links TRBV7-3 to TRBJ2-1; 9 bases match TRBD1. With 5 bases clipped from V and 5 bases from J, the junction kept 13 bases outside the gene matches. The CDR3 runs 17 residues. The germline CDR1 and CDR2 sequences are SGHTA and FQGTGA.

V usage is TRBV2 and J usage is TRBJ1-6; D gene ambiguous. V dropped 2 bases and J dropped 10 bases, with 15 bases sitting between them. Germline lookup yields CDR1 SNHLY and CDR2 FYNNEI. CDR3 size: 15 residues. The CDR3, as DNA: TGTGCCAGCAGTGAACTTGTGCCTTCGGTGTCACCCCTCCACTTT. Protein product: CASSELVPSVSPLHF.

This chain links TRBV5-1 with TRBJ2-7, with D possibly TRBD2 on 7 matching bases. Between the trimmed V and J ends, which lost 4 bases and 7 bases, there was a span of 18 bases. CDR3 length equals 14 residues. From germline, CDR1 is SGHRS and CDR2 YFSETQ. The DNA for the CDR3 is TGCGCCAGCAGCCCTCCGGGGGGCCGTGCAGAGCAGTACTTC. Residues: CASSPPGGRAEQYF.

The table lists this clone with a few counts. Sequence at one end of the junction differs from germline and may be a read error. The chain uses TRBV19 and TRBJ1-6; D unclear. There are 15 residues in the CDR3. Germline V gene data show CDR1 as LNHDA and CDR2 as SQIVND (reference sequence). DNA of the CDR3: TGTGCCAGTAGTGTAGAGTACCGAAATAATTCACCCCTCCACTTT. Protein: CASSVEYRNNSPLHF.

V is TRBV10-2 and J is TRBJ2-7; 8 nucleotides align to TRBD1. The CDR3 extends over 14 amino acids. The trim removed 5 bases at V and 3 bases at J, leaving 6 bases unmatched. CDR1 is WSHSY and CDR2 is SAAADI in the germline V gene. The CDR3 region has the DNA TGCGCCAGCAGTACCAGGGGACAGGTCTACGAGCAGTACTTC. It translates to CASSTRGQVYEQYF.

A remark on this clone: An end of the junction does not agree with germline; a read error may underlie this. This chain connects TRBV19 to TRBJ1-2; tentatively, D is TRBD1 (6 bases). This CDR3 contains 14 residues. Germline loops: CDR1 LNHDA, CDR2 SQIVND (reference sequence). DNA for the CDR3: TGTGCCAGTAGTAGGGGGACACCTAAGTATGGCTACACCTTC. Its translation is CASSRGTPKYGYTF.

The chain is built from TRBV5-1 and TRBJ2-7, with 8 bases aligning to TRBD1. Germline V lookup: CDR1 SGHRS, CDR2 YFSETQ. This CDR3 spans 17 amino acids. With 3 bases clipped from V and 3 bases from J, the junction kept 14 bases outside the gene matches. CDR3 sequence: CASSSNPTTGGIYEQYF. The DNA of the CDR3 is TGCGCCAGCAGCTCGAACCCCACCACAGGGGGTATCTACGAGCAGTACTTC.